This TCR beta chain was profiled in a study of shared clonotypes between healthy human individuals. Measured with immunoSEQ multiplex PCR; TCRdb has only the in-frame clones, and not every one. The sample holds millions of clones; about 92% are singletons and the top ten take roughly 0.15%. The CDR3 consists of 14 residues. V was clipped by 5 bases and J by 5 bases, with 12 bases between them. Germline V gives CDR1 MNHEY, CDR2 SVGAGI. The chain carries TRBV6-5 and TRBJ1-4; D unclear. The clonotype comes from a man between 18 and 35 years old in good health. Source material: naive CD4+ T cells sorted from blood. The subset is: CD45RA+ positively selected. In DNA form, the CDR3 reads TGTGCCAGCAGTGCCGACGGATGGAATGAAAAACTGTTTTTT. Amino acids: CASSADGWNEKLFF.